This T cell receptor beta chain was captured in a study of T cell responses to AZD1222 COVID-19 vaccine. Overall study findings and caveats: The peak T cell response came first, and repertoires were sampled only after it. Spike-specific TCR breadth and depth grew following two AZD1222 doses. Donors were mostly white British, more females; clonal diversity possibly underestimated.

This CDR3 has 14 amino acids. Germline V gene data show CDR1 as SGHTA and CDR2 as FQGNSA. V dropped 4 bases and J dropped 2 bases, with 12 bases sitting between them. The protocol was immunoSEQ multiplex PCR, while the TCRdb copy is restricted to in-frame clones and leaves out a portion. The repertoire holds fewer than 110,000 clones, with about 82% as singletons. Concerning this clone: Its antigen remains unidentified.

The chain joins TRBV7-2 to TRBJ2-7, with TRBD2 as a possible D gene (5 bases). Source: peripheral blood, taken on day 0 of AZD1222 vaccination. The clonotype comes from an adult in good health. The CDR3 sequence: CASSYLGSTYEQYF. The CDR3 bases are TGTGCCAGCAGCTACCTAGGGAGTACCTACGAGCAGTACTTC.